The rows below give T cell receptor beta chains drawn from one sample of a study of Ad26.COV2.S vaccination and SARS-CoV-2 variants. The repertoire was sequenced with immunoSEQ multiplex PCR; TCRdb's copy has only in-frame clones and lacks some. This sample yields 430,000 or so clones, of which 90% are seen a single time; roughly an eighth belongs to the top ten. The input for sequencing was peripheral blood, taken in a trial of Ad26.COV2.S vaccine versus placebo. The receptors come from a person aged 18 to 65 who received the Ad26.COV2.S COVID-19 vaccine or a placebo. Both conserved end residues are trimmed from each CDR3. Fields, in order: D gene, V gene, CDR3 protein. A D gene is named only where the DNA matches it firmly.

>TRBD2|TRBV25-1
ASRGTSGRETQY
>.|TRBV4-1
ASSQVRYNEQF
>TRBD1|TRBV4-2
ASSHEGAYGYT
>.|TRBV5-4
ASSLAKRSSYNEQF
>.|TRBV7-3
ASSLRQAHTGELF
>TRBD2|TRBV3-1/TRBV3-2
ASSQLPGLAGVSRSYEQY
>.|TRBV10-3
AISVGNNQPQH
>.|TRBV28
ASKVLSSYNEQF
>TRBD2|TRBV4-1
ASRRTGTSGPQGYNEQF
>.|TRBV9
ASSVAQDHEQY
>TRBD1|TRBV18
ASPKDREDEQF
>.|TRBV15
ATSRDNRRDYEQY
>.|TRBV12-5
ASGLAHLGDGELF
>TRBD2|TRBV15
ATSSSPAGGLETQY
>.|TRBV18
ASSPARGSYEQY
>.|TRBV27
ASREILYNEQF
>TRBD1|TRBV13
ASSSGQGWSAETQY
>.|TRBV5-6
ASSFFTSGPNTGELF
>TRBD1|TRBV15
ATSNPGQGAYEQY
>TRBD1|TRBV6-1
ASSEGGQVFYEQY
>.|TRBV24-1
ATSDPQWTGANVLT
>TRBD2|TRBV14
ASSASGTSGITGELF
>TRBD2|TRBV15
ATSRDTITGLAGFSSYNEQF
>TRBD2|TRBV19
ASSTSGGYEQY
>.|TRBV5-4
ASSLQGTYNEQF
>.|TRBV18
ASSPEGNTEAF